The sequence of this T cell receptor beta chain was determined in a study of cytomegalovirus exposure and HLA in healthy donors. Researchers ran the PCR with 60 Vbeta and 13 Jbeta primers. The method was immunoSEQ multiplex PCR; TCRdb's version includes in-frame clones alone and lacks a portion of them. The data show around 180,000 clones, with around 79% seen just once and about 1.4% held by the top ten. The CDR3 runs to 13 residues. Looked up from germline, CDR1 is SGHDT and CDR2 is YYEEEE. V was cut by 0 bases and J by 4 bases, with 7 bases left in between. Study findings and constraints: The study labeled more than 150 TCR beta chains cytomegalovirus-associated.

A note on this clone: Its specificity is not known.

The sequence was collected from a woman aged 50 to 60 in good health and CMV-seronegative. Sequencing was performed on PBMCs. The chain recombines TRBV5-6 with TRBJ1-2, with D possibly matching TRBD1 (5 bases). The CDR3 region is CASSLGQSYGYTF. CDR3 bases: TGTGCCAGCAGCTTGGGACAGTCCTATGGCTACACCTTC.